Each of the 19 T cell receptor beta chains below was sequenced from the same sample in a study of molecular identifiers for immune sequencing clone quantification. TCRdb re-derived calls from the PCR reads in MiXCR, one entry per CDR3 protein. The table shows 350,000 or so distinct CDR3 sequences, with about 22% occurring only once. Material: naive CD8+ T cells from blood, with Jurkat cell RNA spiked in. Subset described: FACS-sorted CD8+CD4-CCR7+CD45RA+ naive T cells. The receptors were gathered from a human donor in good health. Some libraries in this study had Jurkat cell RNA spiked in.

This chain uses TRBV10-3 with TRBJ2-1; 11 nucleotides match TRBD2. Trimming removed 3 bases from V and 7 bases from J; junction bases left unmatched: 2. The CDR3 runs 14 residues. CDR1 is ENHRY and CDR2 is SYGVKD in the germline V gene. The DNA of the CDR3 is TGTGCCATCAGTGACGGGACTAGCGGAAATGAGCAGTTCTTC. As protein: CAISDGTSGNEQFF.

The chain's CDR3 is CASSQDQLKGAFYTEAFF. For the CDR3, the DNA is TGCGCCAGCAGCCAAGATCAGCTGAAGGGGGCCTTTTACACTGAAGCTTTCTTT. V usage is TRBV4-3 and J usage is TRBJ1-1; 7 bases are a match to TRBD1. J lost 3 bases, V lost 0 bases, and 13 bases had no gene match. Per the germline V gene, CDR1 is LGHNA and CDR2 is YSLEER. The CDR3 is made up of 18 amino acids.

This clonotype has ten or more counts. An end of the junction does not agree with germline; a read error may underlie this. The chain combines TRBV7-7 with TRBJ2-7, with 7 bases that match TRBD2. This CDR3 has 14 residues. From germline, CDR1 is SSHAT and CDR2 FNYEAQ (reference sequence). CDR3 sequence reads: CASSALAAPYEQYF. CDR3 coding DNA: TGTGCTAGCAGCGCCCTAGCGGCCCCCTACGAGCAGTACTTC.

This rearrangement joins TRBV13 to TRBJ2-7; 8 bases match TRBD1. The trim removed 8 bases at V and 7 bases at J, leaving 13 bases unmatched. The CDR3 consists of 14 residues. The germline gives CDR1 PRHDT, CDR2 FYEKMQ (reference sequence). CDR3 sequence (DNA): TGTGCCAGCTGCCCAGGGCAGGGGGCTTGGGAGCAGTACTTC. Translated, it gives CASCPGQGAWEQYF.

A remark on this clonotype: One base away lies a much larger clone, so this may be a sequencing read error. The conserved phenylalanine or tryptophan normally closing the CDR3 is absent here, so this likely arose from a read error. The chain carries TRBV27 and TRBJ1-1; D remains unclear. The ends were cut back, 3 bases at V and 6 bases at J, with 8 bases in the middle. CDR1 is MNHEY and CDR2 is SMNVEV in the germline V gene (reference sequence). This CDR3 is 12 amino acids long. CDR3 sequence (DNA): TGTGCCAGCAGTTTCCCAGGTTCTGAAGCTTTCCTT. Its protein is CASSFPGSEAFL.

This clonotype was observed a few times. This chain uses TRBV13 with TRBJ1-1, with a possible D match to TRBD1 (5 bases). CDR1 PRHDT and CDR2 FYEKMQ come from the germline V gene (reference sequence). The CDR3 extends over 16 amino acids. Trimming removed 4 bases from V and 4 bases from J, with 19 bases in between. The CDR3, as DNA: TGTGCCAGCAGCTCCCCTTTGGGACGGCGCGGCACTGAAGCTTTCTTT. Its protein product is CASSSPLGRRGTEAFF. The complete variable domain, with remaining parts taken from reference TRBV13 and TRBJ1-1, reads AAGVIQSPRHLIKEKRETATLKCYPIPRHDTVYWYQQGPGQDPQFLISFYEKMQSDKGSIPDRFSAQQFSDYHSELNMSSLELGDSALYFCASSSPLGRRGTEAFFGQGTRLTVV.

The chain links TRBV4-3 to TRBJ2-1; 11 bases align to TRBD2. V gave up 0 bases and J gave up 13 bases; unmatched junction bases: 5. Per germline, CDR1 LGHNA and CDR2 YSLEER. The CDR3 totals 14 residues. The CDR3 spells CASSQDRLAGGQFF. CDR3 bases: TGCGCCAGCAGCCAAGATCGTCTAGCGGGGGGTCAGTTCTTC.

In this sample, this clonotype turned up a few times. J is TRBJ2-3 and V is TRBV7-9; D gene unclear. The CDR3 is 14 amino acids. Germline CDR1 and CDR2: SEHNR and FQNEAQ (reference sequence). V lost 4 bases and J 0 bases, leaving 8 bases between the germline ends. The DNA for the CDR3 is TGTGCCAGCAGCTCCCTATTTAGCACAGATACGCAGTATTTT. Encoded protein: CASSSLFSTDTQYF.

This clonotype was counted at least ten times. The CDR3 DNA sequence: TGTGCCAGCAGTTTATCGACTGGGACGGGGCCCTCTGAAGCTTTCTTT. Translating it yields CASSLSTGTGPSEAFF. The chain joins TRBV27 to TRBJ1-1, with a tentative D call TRBD1 (5 bases). Trimming took 0 bases from V and 6 from J, leaving 17 bases between them. In germline, CDR1 is MNHEY, CDR2 SMNVEV (reference sequence). This CDR3 has 16 residues.

Regarding this clonotype: A single base separates this from a much larger clone, so it may be a read error. V usage is TRBV4-3 and J usage is TRBJ2-6; no clear D gene. The CDR3 consists of 15 residues. From germline, CDR1 is LGHNA and CDR2 YSLEER. The CDR3 DNA reads as TGCGCCAGCAGCCCCAGAAACTCTGAGGCCAACGTCCTGACTTTC. Translating it yields CASSPRNSEANVLTF.

This clonotype was detected only a few times. The gene calls are TRBV4-3 and TRBJ1-5, with D possibly being TRBD1 (6 bases). Germline lookup yields CDR1 LGHNA and CDR2 YSLEER. The V gene lost 3 bases and the J gene lost 1 base, with 7 bases spanning the gap. The CDR3 consists of 14 residues. The CDR3 nucleotides read TGCGCCAGCAGCCATACAGGGAGCAATCAGCCCCAGCATTTT. It yields the protein CASSHTGSNQPQHF.

Many counts were recorded for this clonotype. The chain employs TRBV7-2 and TRBJ2-7; no clear D gene. This CDR3 has 14 amino acids. Germline CDR1 SGHTA, CDR2 FQGNSA. V was shortened by 2 bases and J by 3 bases, with 11 bases between the two germline ends. The CDR3 protein is CASSLTDGSYEQYF. As DNA, the CDR3 is TGTGCCAGCAGCTTAACGGACGGTAGCTACGAGCAGTACTTC.

This clonotype was detected many times. The chain carries TRBV2 and TRBJ2-3; 8 bases are shared with TRBD2. There are 14 residues in the CDR3. The junction had 6 bases not matched to a gene; V was cut back by 8 bases and J by 2 bases. Germline lookup yields CDR1 SNHLY and CDR2 FYNNEI. Written as DNA, the CDR3 is TGTGCCAGCGGGGGGACTAGTGTCACAGATACGCAGTATTTT. This translates into CASGGTSVTDTQYF.

This clonotype has a handful of counts. The chain recombines TRBV30 with TRBJ2-5; the match to TRBD2 covers 7 bases. J was trimmed by 4 bases and V by 2 bases; bases with no gene match: 7. There are 14 residues in the CDR3. CDR1 and CDR2 from the germline V gene are GTSNPN and SVGIG (reference sequence). The CDR3 spells CAWSWGGLTETQYF. CDR3 nucleotide sequence: TGTGCCTGGAGTTGGGGGGGGTTAACAGAGACCCAGTACTTC.

This clonotype was counted a few times. The chain has TRBV7-9 and TRBJ1-1; D might be TRBD1 (6 bases). This CDR3 has 14 amino acids. Between the trimmed V and J ends, which lost 6 bases and 5 bases, there was a span of 16 bases. Germline CDR1 reads SEHNR; CDR2 reads FQNEAQ (reference sequence). The CDR3 region has the DNA TGTGCCAGCAGTCCACCGGGGCAGGGGACTGAAGCTTTCTTT. The encoded protein is CASSPPGQGTEAFF.

This clonotype was observed many times. The J gene is TRBJ1-1, the V gene TRBV4-2, with TRBD1 matching 9 bases. The V segment lost 3 bases and the J segment 4 bases; nucleotides outside the gene matches: 6. Germline V lookup: CDR1 LGHNA, CDR2 YNFKEQ. The CDR3 spans 15 residues. The CDR3 DNA reads TGTGCCAGCAGCCAGTGGGGACAGGGTATCACTGAAGCTTTCTTT. Translated: CASSQWGQGITEAFF.

This clonotype was found many times. This chain connects TRBV29-1 to TRBJ2-1; D call uncertain. The V gene's germline CDR1 is SQVTM and CDR2 ANQGSEA. The CDR3 has 12 residues. V was clipped by 7 bases and J by 3 bases, with 10 bases between them. CDR3 in amino acids: CSARTDYNEQFF. For the CDR3, the DNA is TGCAGCGCCCGGACCGACTACAATGAGCAGTTCTTC.

Details on this clonotype: This may be a read error, as it is one base from a much larger clone. CDR3 protein: CASSEGGTASYEQYV. CDR3 nucleotides: TGTGCCAGCAGTGAAGGGGGGACAGCCTCCTACGAGCAGTACGTC. The chain couples TRBV2 to TRBJ2-7; 7 bases fit TRBD1. CDR1 SNHLY and CDR2 FYNNEI come from the germline V gene. CDR3 length: 15 amino acids. The J segment lost 0 bases and the V segment lost 1 base, leaving 3 bases of the junction unmatched.

This clonotype has at least ten counts. The chain's CDR3 is CSAGGQGVLDTQYF. The CDR3 coding sequence is TGCAGTGCTGGAGGACAGGGGGTGTTGGATACGCAGTATTTT. The chain links TRBV20-1 to TRBJ2-3; 10 bases agree with TRBD1. V lost 5 bases, J lost 6 bases, and 8 bases stayed unmatched. Germline-derived CDR1 and CDR2 are DFQATT and SNEGSKA (reference sequence). This CDR3 has 14 residues.